This entry features one T cell receptor (beta chain) sequence. In this sample, this clonotype turned up a few times. Its antigen remains unidentified. No quality values exist for individual bases; no much larger clone is one base distant. Every donor in the study was a healthy Caucasian. Three unrelated non-twin adults were additionally sequenced: a male aged 18 to 29, a male aged 50 to 59 and a female aged 50 to 59. Miltenyi CD45RO+ enrichment and human naive T-cell isolation kits were used to isolate memory (CD45RO+) and naive T cells from PBMC. This specimen comes from a study of identical twins listed by TCRdb under 2016. Study-level background: TCR alpha and beta repertoires from monozygotic twins, unrelated adults of various ages and cord blood were deep-sequenced to test whether fetal clonotypes persist. To rule out contamination, replicate twin experiments were performed at different times with different library preparation protocols. Results and caveats for the whole study, not just this receptor: Fewer insertions were carried by abundant cord blood beta clonotypes; a weaker similar trend was observed in young adult naive repertoires, while no such trend was observed in memory repertoires. Because the same donors could not be followed over many years, conclusions were based on cross-sectional statistical analysis. In monozygotic twins, out-of-frame TCR alpha sharing was systematically underestimated by recombination models, although the models agreed with sharing between unrelated individuals. Compared with coincidental sharing between unrelated individuals, an excess of low generation-probability sequences was observed among out-of-frame TCR alpha sequences shared between twins. Excess twin sharing in beta out-of-frame sequences was weaker because fewer shared sequences lowered the signal-to-noise ratio. Zero-insertion analyses could be partly confounded by invariant T cells such as MAIT and iNKT, though diverse VJ usage argued against such confounding for most clonotypes.

The receptor library was made with 5' RACE. These reads were obtained on an Illumina HiSeq 2000. A universal primer binding site was introduced by template switching, and a unique molecular identifier was present in the final cDNA, enabling accurate counting of TCR cDNA molecules. Specific primers in the conserved constant-segment region were used to synthesize first-strand cDNA for the TCR alpha and beta chains. To control for contamination, every cDNA library was double barcoded, receiving both a SMART-Mk sample barcode and Illumina barcodes. TruSeq adapter sequences along with Illumina sample barcodes were introduced in two successive PCR steps. The Illumina HiSeq platform was used with custom primers to sequence TCR alpha and beta cDNA libraries. In the source study's methods: MiGEC processed the raw reads to extract unique molecular identifiers, while MiXCR was used to determine the CDR3 positions. Recombination models were inferred per individual with the repgenHMM and IGoR tools using an EM algorithm. Shared clonotype analysis was performed with the tcR package in R, normalizing sharing by the product of cloneset sizes. Out-of-frame nonproductive sequences were analyzed to study raw recombination free of thymic and clonal selection effects. The public sequencing data were trimmed at Q25 with fastp and processed into clonotypes with MiXCR by TCRdb, which kept only in-frame beta chains. Each entry merges the rows of one CDR3 protein and shows their most common DNA and genes. TCRdb's processing, not the authors', yielded these V and J calls. Recorded for this sample are about 700,000 distinct CDR3 sequences; 5.5% to 6.5% of them occurred a single time. The ten top clones hold roughly 2% of the sample.

CDR1 SGHDN and CDR2 FVKESK are derived from the germline V gene. The CDR3, from cysteine to phenylalanine, totals 13 residues. The read is trimmed to its CDR3 DNA, 39 bases read in frame from base 1. V is shortened by 2 bases, J by 3 bases, and the region joining them spans 5 bases. The chain is made from TRBV14 and TRBJ1-5; confidence is insufficient to name the D gene. The sequence was collected from a man aged 18 to 29 in good health. The specimen was naive T cells sorted from blood. The cell subset or site label, as the study defines it: cells isolated with a human naive T-cell isolation kit. The DNA reads TGTGCCAGCAGCCAAAATGCCAATCAGCCCCAGCATTTT. It translates to CASSQNANQPQHF. Extended through the reference TRBV14 and TRBJ1-5 proteins, this CDR3 yields the full variable domain: EAGVTQFPSHSVIEKGQTVTLRCDPISGHDNLYWYRRVMGKEIKFLLHFVKESKQDESGMPNNRFLAERTGGTYSTLKVQPAELEDSGVYFCASSQNANQPQHFGDGTRLSIL.